The 28 T cell receptor beta chains below come from one sample, sequenced in a study of graft-versus-host responses after intestinal transplantation. Once graft tissue had been processed, intraepithelial and lamina propria lymphocytes were released. Here immunoSEQ multiplex PCR was the method, and the copy in TCRdb shows in-frame clones only, minus some. The data contain tens of thousands of clones, roughly 90% of them singletons. Sequenced here: ileum tissue, sampled 200 to 210 days after intestinal transplant. Receptor source: a human patient who received an intestinal transplant, so some T cells may come from the graft donor.

The chain is built from TRBV5-1 and TRBJ2-5, with 11 bases aligning to TRBD2. This CDR3 region has 15 residues. The germline CDR1 and CDR2 sequences are SGHRS and YFSETQ. Losses at the gene ends were 3 bases for V and 3 bases for J; bases not matched to a gene: 4. The CDR3 loop reads CASSSGTSGEETQYF. The CDR3 nucleotides read TGCGCCAGCAGCTCCGGGACTAGCGGTGAAGAGACCCAGTACTTC.

The chain combines TRBV20-1 with TRBJ2-4; 8 nucleotides agree with TRBD1. The J segment lost 11 bases and the V segment lost 4 bases, leaving 4 bases of the junction unmatched. Per germline, CDR1 DFQATT and CDR2 SNEGSKA (reference sequence). This CDR3 comprises 11 residues. CDR3 DNA sequence: TGCAGTGCTACAAACAGGGGGGTTCAGTACTTC. Translating gives CSATNRGVQYF.

The gene calls are TRBV4-1 and TRBJ2-7; TRBD1 is a possible D gene (5 bases). CDR3 length: 14 residues. V lost 3 bases, J lost 5 bases, and 14 bases lay in between. Germline V CDR1 and CDR2: MGHRA, YSYEKL. The CDR3 DNA reads TGCGCCAGCAGCCAGAACGGAGAAGGGGACGAGCAGTACTTC. Translating it yields CASSQNGEGDEQYF.

The V gene is TRBV5-1, the J gene TRBJ2-1; D is perhaps TRBD1 or TRBD2 (5 bases each). In germline, CDR1 is SGHRS, CDR2 YFSETQ. The CDR3 extends over 14 amino acids. Trimming stripped 2 bases from V and 4 bases from J, with 10 bases between. The CDR3 nucleotides are TGCGCCAGCAGCTTCGGGACCGCGTACAATGAGCAGTTCTTC. Encoded protein: CASSFGTAYNEQFF.

The rearrangement uses TRBV9 and TRBJ2-7; 11 nucleotides line up with TRBD2. With V trimmed by 4 bases and J by 4 bases, 10 bases remained unmatched. Germline CDR1 is SGDLS and CDR2 is YYNGEE. The CDR3 is 16 residues long. This CDR3 reads CASSLGLAGGWYEQYF. In DNA form, the CDR3 reads TGTGCCAGCAGCCTTGGTCTAGCGGGAGGATGGTACGAGCAGTACTTC.

This chain connects TRBV19 to TRBJ2-5, with D uncertain. CDR3 length equals 13 residues. Germline V gene data show CDR1 as LNHDA and CDR2 as SQIVND (reference sequence). Trimming removed 5 bases from V and 5 bases from J, with 12 bases in between. CDR3 DNA: TGTGCCAGTAGTCAGCCGGGCGCGGAGACCCAGTACTTC. It is translated as CASSQPGAETQYF.

This chain joins TRBV2 and TRBJ2-7, with 7 bases aligning to TRBD2. V shed 6 bases, J shed 6 bases, and the junction held 8 bases outside the gene matches. This CDR3 spans 13 amino acids. Germline CDR1 SNHLY, CDR2 FYNNEI. In nucleotides, the CDR3 is TGTGCCAGCAGATCGGGACTAACACGCGAGCAGTACTTC. This translates into CASRSGLTREQYF.

The chain recombines TRBV5-1 with TRBJ2-3; 10 nucleotides line up with TRBD1. V gave up 4 bases and J gave up 3 bases; unmatched junction bases: 8. CDR3 length: 16 residues. Germline V gene data show CDR1 as SGHRS and CDR2 as YFSETQ. CDR3 protein: CASSRGQGSRTDTQYF. CDR3 bases: TGCGCCAGCAGCAGGGGACAGGGGTCGAGGACAGATACGCAGTATTTT.

This chain connects TRBV2 to TRBJ1-6, with D perhaps TRBD1 (6 bases). V was pared by 1 base and J by 4 bases, with 8 bases between. The CDR3 contains 15 residues. The V gene's germline CDR1 is SNHLY and CDR2 FYNNEI. As DNA, the CDR3 is TGTGCCAGCAGTGAAGGGGGGCAGTATAATTCACCCCTCCACTTT. This encodes CASSEGGQYNSPLHF.

The chain uses TRBV29-1 and TRBJ1-2; D not resolved. V shed 6 bases and J shed 8 bases, with 16 bases lying between them. CDR3 size: 12 residues. CDR1 SQVTM and CDR2 ANQGSEA come from the germline V gene. The CDR3 region is CSVDETSRGYTF. CDR3 DNA sequence: TGCAGCGTCGACGAGACCTCTAGAGGCTACACCTTC.

This chain uses TRBV28 with TRBJ1-5; D is unclear. V gave up 6 bases and J gave up 7 bases, with 10 bases separating them. The CDR3 is 12 residues long. CDR1 and CDR2 (germline): MDHEN, SYDVKM. CDR3 sequence reads: CASSRRIQPQHF. CDR3 coding DNA: TGTGCCAGCAGCCGCAGAATCCAGCCCCAGCATTTT.

The chain couples TRBV2 to TRBJ2-3; unclear D gene. The CDR3 length is 14 residues. CDR1 is SNHLY and CDR2 is FYNNEI in the germline V gene. The germline V and J ends were trimmed by 0 bases and 4 bases, with 8 bases remaining between them. The CDR3 sequence: CASSEASRADTQYF. DNA of the CDR3: TGTGCCAGCAGTGAAGCCAGTAGGGCAGATACGCAGTATTTT.

The gene calls are TRBV6-1 and TRBJ1-2; D might be TRBD1 (6 bases). The V gene lost 4 bases and the J gene lost 3 bases, with 15 bases spanning the gap. Looked up from germline, CDR1 is MNHNS and CDR2 is SASEGT. The CDR3 runs 15 residues. The CDR3 nucleotides read TGTGCCAGCAGTGTAGGGGGGGCGTATGACTATGGCTACACCTTC. Protein: CASSVGGAYDYGYTF.

The CDR3: CASSPGLGFETQYF. Here the CDR3 DNA reads TGCGCCAGCAGCCCCGGACTAGGGTTTGAGACCCAGTACTTC. This chain links TRBV4-1 with TRBJ2-5; 7 bases line up with TRBD2. There are 14 residues in the CDR3. Trimming removed 4 bases from V and 5 bases from J; junction bases left unmatched: 7. Per the germline V gene, CDR1 is MGHRA and CDR2 is YSYEKL.

The V call is TRBV5-1, the J call TRBJ2-3; TRBD2 is a possible D gene (7 bases). Germline V gives CDR1 SGHRS, CDR2 YFSETQ. The CDR3 has 16 amino acids. V lost 1 base and J lost 2, with 14 bases in between. CDR3 coding DNA: TGCGCCAGCAGCTTGAACGCGGGGGCGTCCACAGATACGCAGTATTTT. It specifies CASSLNAGASTDTQYF.

The sample holds a few counts of this clone. The chain employs TRBV7-2 and TRBJ2-7; D gene ambiguous. Germline-derived CDR1 and CDR2 are SGHTA and FQGNSA. The CDR3 contains 11 residues. Trimming took 0 bases from V and 7 from J, leaving 4 bases between them. Written as DNA, the CDR3 is TGTGCCAGCAGCTTAGCGGGGGAGCAGTACTTC. Translating it yields CASSLAGEQYF.

The CDR3 protein is CASSQEKVYEQYF. As DNA, the CDR3 is TGCGCCAGCAGCCAAGAGAAGGTCTACGAGCAGTACTTC. The chain employs TRBV4-1 and TRBJ2-7; D gene unclear. Trimming removed 0 bases at V and 3 bases at J, with 6 bases between. There are 13 residues in the CDR3. In germline, CDR1 is MGHRA, CDR2 YSYEKL.

V usage is TRBV7-2 and J usage is TRBJ2-5; 10 nucleotides align to TRBD1. The CDR3 consists of 17 residues. V lost 0 bases and J lost 0; bases outside the gene matches: 4. The germline V gene encodes CDR1 SGHTA and CDR2 FQGNSA. The CDR3 sequence is CASSLATGGLDQETQYF. The CDR3 nucleotides read TGTGCCAGCAGCTTAGCGACAGGGGGCCTTGACCAAGAGACCCAGTACTTC.

V is TRBV4-1 and J is TRBJ2-7; a weak D match, TRBD2 (5 bases). Germline V lookup: CDR1 MGHRA, CDR2 YSYEKL. The CDR3 loop spans 15 amino acids. Trimming cost V 4 bases and J 3 bases, with 16 bases left between them. CDR3 amino acids: CASSREWLAGYEQYF. CDR3 coding DNA: TGCGCCAGCAGCCGAGAATGGCTGGCGGGCTACGAGCAGTACTTC.

The chain has TRBV15 and TRBJ2-5; D call uncertain. The CDR3 length is 12 residues. The V end was cut by 0 bases, the J end by 4 bases, with 3 bases between. CDR1 LNHNV and CDR2 YYDKDF come from the germline V gene (reference sequence). The CDR3 nucleotides are TGTGCCACCAGCAGAGATATAGAGACCCAGTACTTC. Translation: CATSRDIETQYF.

The chain couples TRBV5-4 to TRBJ2-6; no clear D gene. The CDR3 has 13 amino acids. CDR1 and CDR2 (germline): SGHNT, YYREEE (reference sequence). V gave up 5 bases and J gave up 4 bases, with 7 bases separating them. The CDR3 loop is CASRSEGANVLTF. The DNA of the CDR3 is TGTGCCAGCAGATCTGAGGGGGCCAACGTCCTGACTTTC.

V usage is TRBV4-1 and J usage is TRBJ1-5; D unresolved. V dropped 2 bases and J dropped 4 bases, with 9 bases sitting between them. Per the germline V gene, CDR1 is MGHRA and CDR2 is YSYEKL. This CDR3 spans 14 amino acids. In nucleotides, the CDR3 is TGCGCCAGCAGCCAACGGCTTGGGAATCAGCCCCAGCATTTT. Translated, it gives CASSQRLGNQPQHF.

The chain couples TRBV19 to TRBJ2-3, with 7 bases fitting TRBD2. The CDR3 covers 14 residues. The ends lost 3 bases at V and 1 base at J; junction bases unmatched: 1. CDR1 LNHDA and CDR2 SQIVND come from the germline V gene (reference sequence). CDR3 sequence (DNA): TGTGCCAGTAGTATTGGACTAGGCACAGATACGCAGTATTTT. Protein sequence: CASSIGLGTDTQYF.

The CDR3 region is CASSLGLEAFF. CDR3 in DNA: TGTGCCAGCAGCCTTGGGTTGGAAGCTTTCTTT. The chain is built from TRBV14 and TRBJ1-1; no firm D call. The length of the CDR3 is 11 residues. V dropped 4 bases and J dropped 8 bases, with 8 bases sitting between them. Germline values: CDR1 SGHDN, CDR2 FVKESK.

J is TRBJ1-1 and V is TRBV5-8; no clear D. CDR3 length: 14 amino acids. Germline assignment: CDR1 SGHTS and CDR2 YDEGEE. Between the trimmed V and J ends, which lost 4 bases and 0 bases, there was a span of 10 bases. CDR3 amino acids: CASSLRPMNTEAFF. The CDR3 nucleotides read TGTGCCAGCAGCCTACGGCCCATGAACACTGAAGCTTTCTTT.

This chain joins TRBV29-1 and TRBJ2-3, with D perhaps matching TRBD1 (5 bases). This CDR3 region has 14 residues. V was trimmed by 2 bases and J by 1 base, leaving 10 bases between them. Germline assignment: CDR1 SQVTM and CDR2 ANQGSEA. The CDR3 sequence: CSVESRVGTDTQYF. CDR3 nucleotides: TGCAGCGTTGAAAGCAGGGTAGGCACAGATACGCAGTATTTT.

The rearrangement uses TRBV27 and TRBJ2-7; perhaps D is TRBD1 or TRBD2 (5 bases each). The length of the CDR3 is 12 residues. Trimming left V 8 bases short and J 4 bases short, with 12 bases between. The germline gives CDR1 MNHEY, CDR2 SMNVEV (reference sequence). In DNA, the CDR3 is TGTGCCAGCGGGGCTAGCTTATACGAGCAGTACTTC. It yields the protein CASGASLYEQYF.

The rearrangement links TRBV19 to TRBJ2-1; no clear D. CDR1 is LNHDA, CDR2 SQIVND, per germline (reference sequence). The ends were cut back, 3 bases at V and 0 bases at J, with 9 bases in the middle. The CDR3 length is 15 residues. Written as DNA, the CDR3 is TGTGCCAGTAGTATGTTCGGTAGCTCCTACAATGAGCAGTTCTTC. This encodes CASSMFGSSYNEQFF.